Listed below are T cell receptor beta chains from one sample, sequenced in a study of T cell responses to AZD1222 COVID-19 vaccine. Using immunoSEQ multiplex PCR, the repertoire was profiled, and TCRdb retains in-frame clones only, with some absent. The sample contains 120,000 or so clones, almost 95% of which appear only once. The material sequenced was peripheral blood, taken on day 0 of AZD1222 vaccination. Every receptor here comes from an adult in good health. Both conserved end residues are part of each CDR3. Each record gives: D gene, clone size, V gene, J gene, CDR3 protein, CDR3 DNA. D genes are given only for firm matches. Clone size appears in some rows only: once, few, many, or a class for an expanded clone.

TRBD2,-,TRBV24-1,TRBJ2-3,CATSRGLAGLTDTQYF,TGTGCCACCAGCCGGGGGCTAGCGGGACTCACAGATACGCAGTATTTT
-,-,TRBV6-6,TRBJ2-7,CASRQEYEQYF,TGTGCCAGCAGGCAGGAATACGAGCAGTACTTC
-,-,TRBV10-3,TRBJ2-2,CAIRSNTGELFF,TGTGCCATCAGATCGAACACCGGGGAGCTGTTTTTT
-,-,TRBV18,TRBJ1-1,CASSPRVSGTEAFF,TGTGCCAGCTCACCCCGGGTCAGTGGGACTGAAGCTTTCTTT
-,-,TRBV7-9,TRBJ1-4,CASSLGDEKLFF,TGTGCCAGCAGCTTAGGGGACGAAAAACTGTTTTTT
TRBD1,-,TRBV9,TRBJ1-1,CASSEATGVPEAFF,TGTGCCAGCAGCGAGGCGACAGGGGTGCCTGAAGCTTTCTTT
TRBD1,once,TRBV19,TRBJ1-2,CASTAPDRGNYGYTF,TGTGCCAGTACCGCCCCCGACAGGGGAAACTATGGCTACACCTTC
TRBD2,-,TRBV4-1,TRBJ2-3,CASSQPYLAGGTDTQYF,TGCGCCAGCAGCCAACCCTACCTAGCGGGGGGGACAGATACGCAGTATTTT
TRBD2,-,TRBV5-1,TRBJ2-3,CASSLASTSGPTDTQYF,TGCGCCAGCAGCTTGGCCTCGACTAGCGGCCCCACAGATACGCAGTATTTT
TRBD2,few,TRBV5-4,TRBJ2-1,CASSPGLARNEQFF,TGTGCCAGCAGCCCGGGACTAGCGAGGAATGAGCAGTTCTTC
TRBD1,-,TRBV27,TRBJ1-3,CASSLRGQGGNTIYF,TGTGCCAGCAGTTTACGGGGACAGGGTGGAAACACCATATATTTT
-,-,TRBV5-6,TRBJ1-2,CASSLDRNYGYTF,TGTGCCAGCAGCTTAGACAGGAACTATGGCTACACCTTC
-,-,TRBV12-3/TRBV12-4,TRBJ2-2,CASSGPGSGELFF,TGTGCCAGCAGTGGCCCCGGCAGCGGGGAGCTGTTTTTT
TRBD1,-,TRBV28,TRBJ1-5,CASRRDRDDNQPQHF,TGTGCCAGCAGGCGGGACAGGGATGACAATCAGCCCCAGCATTTT
-,-,TRBV28,TRBJ1-2,CASSLNIYGYTF,TGTGCCAGCAGTTTAAACATCTATGGCTACACCTTC
-,-,TRBV5-4,TRBJ1-6,CASSTAGRDSPLHF,TGTGCCAGCAGCACCGCGGGGCGCGATTCACCCCTCCACTTT
-,-,TRBV2,TRBJ2-1,CASSGDDDEQFF,TGTGCCAGCAGCGGGGACGACGATGAGCAGTTCTTC
-,once,TRBV19,TRBJ1-1,CASTSGPVGTEAFF,TGTGCCAGTACTTCCGGGCCGGTTGGCACTGAAGCTTTCTTT
TRBD1,-,TRBV19,TRBJ2-7,CASSALHGTVLPYEQYF,TGTGCCAGTAGTGCTCTCCACGGGACAGTCCTTCCCTACGAGCAGTACTTC
-,-,TRBV19,TRBJ1-2,CASSISPGQIYYGYTF,TGTGCCAGTAGTATCAGTCCGGGACAAATATACTATGGCTACACCTTC
TRBD1,-,TRBV2,TRBJ1-5,CASSSGGGNQPQHF,TGTGCCAGCAGTTCAGGGGGAGGCAATCAGCCCCAGCATTTT
-,few,TRBV18,TRBJ1-5,CASSPNGGGYSNQPQHF,TGTGCCAGCTCACCAAACGGCGGGGGTTATAGCAATCAGCCCCAGCATTTT
-,once,TRBV5-1,TRBJ1-1,CASSPRQPNTEAFF,TGCGCCAGCAGCCCCCGACAGCCGAACACTGAAGCTTTCTTT
-,few,TRBV4-3,TRBJ1-3,CASSQSPKGDGGNTIYF,TGCGCCAGCAGCCAATCCCCTAAGGGCGATGGAGGAAACACCATATATTTT
TRBD1,-,TRBV14,TRBJ1-2,CASSQMGQSYGYTF,TGTGCCAGCAGCCAGATGGGACAGTCCTATGGCTACACCTTC
-,-,TRBV5-6,TRBJ1-2,CASRGVGGNYGYTF,TGTGCCAGCAGGGGAGTAGGGGGTAACTATGGCTACACCTTC
TRBD1,-,TRBV19,TRBJ1-1,CASRTGVTEAFF,TGTGCCAGTAGGACAGGGGTCACTGAAGCTTTCTTT
-,-,TRBV5-6,TRBJ2-4,CASSGGAKNIQYF,TGTGCCAGCAGTGGGGGGGCCAAAAACATTCAGTACTTC
-,-,TRBV12-5,TRBJ1-5,CASGFRPDQPQHF,TGTGCTAGTGGTTTCCGGCCCGATCAGCCCCAGCATTTT
-,-,TRBV11-3,TRBJ2-1,CASSPEVTVFLNEQFF,TGTGCCAGCAGCCCCGAAGTGACAGTCTTCCTCAATGAGCAGTTCTTC
-,-,TRBV7-2,TRBJ1-2,CASSLETGGYGYTF,TGTGCCAGCAGCTTAGAGACAGGCGGCTATGGCTACACCTTC
-,-,TRBV5-8,TRBJ1-2,CASSLGTDLANYGYTF,TGTGCCAGCAGCTTGGGGACGGATCTTGCTAACTATGGCTACACCTTC
-,-,TRBV7-7,TRBJ2-3,CASSLERTDTQYF,TGTGCTAGCAGCTTAGAAAGAACAGATACGCAGTATTTT
-,-,TRBV12-5,TRBJ1-3,CASGLVTWENTIYF,TGTGCTAGTGGTTTGGTAACATGGGAAAACACCATATATTTT
-,-,TRBV5-1,TRBJ2-1,CASSQLGGNEQFF,TGCGCCAGCAGCCAACTAGGAGGCAATGAGCAGTTCTTC
-,-,TRBV6-5,TRBJ2-2,CASNNYIGELFF,TGTGCCAGCAATAATTATATCGGGGAGCTGTTTTTT
-,-,TRBV9,TRBJ2-2,CASSAGSANTGELFF,TGTGCCAGCAGCGCGGGGTCCGCGAACACCGGGGAGCTGTTTTTT
-,-,TRBV5-8,TRBJ1-5,CASRPPPWGQPQHF,TGTGCCAGCAGACCGCCCCCCTGGGGCCAGCCCCAGCATTTT
-,-,TRBV5-5,TRBJ2-6,CASSLAVSDSGANVLTF,TGTGCCAGCAGCTTGGCCGTCAGTGACTCTGGGGCCAACGTCCTGACTTTC
TRBD2,-,TRBV6-6,TRBJ2-2,CASSYGGGNTGELFF,TGTGCCAGCAGTTACGGCGGGGGGAACACCGGGGAGCTGTTTTTT
-,-,TRBV6-1,TRBJ1-6,CASSEVAPRYSPLHF,TGTGCCAGCAGTGAAGTAGCCCCCAGATACTCACCCCTCCACTTT
TRBD1,-,TRBV2,TRBJ2-1,CASRRTGVDNEQFF,TGTGCCAGCAGGAGGACAGGGGTGGACAATGAGCAGTTCTTC
-,-,TRBV30,TRBJ1-1,CAWSPKPNTEAFF,TGTGCCTGGAGCCCCAAGCCGAACACTGAAGCTTTCTTT
-,-,TRBV12-3/TRBV12-4,TRBJ1-2,CASSFSGVYGYTF,TGTGCCAGCAGTTTTTCAGGGGTCTATGGCTACACCTTC
-,once,TRBV5-1,TRBJ1-1,CASSPEPNTEAFF,TGCGCCAGCAGTCCGGAACCGAACACTGAAGCTTTCTTT
-,-,TRBV28,TRBJ1-1,CASSIGATNTEAFF,TGTGCCAGCAGTATCGGGGCCACGAACACTGAAGCTTTCTTT
-,-,TRBV5-4,TRBJ1-1,CASSLQGKGTEAFF,TGTGCCAGCAGCTTGCAGGGGAAGGGCACTGAAGCTTTCTTT
TRBD2,-,TRBV5-6,TRBJ2-7,CASSLAGGPNEQYF,TGTGCCAGCAGCCTAGCGGGGGGGCCCAACGAGCAGTACTTC
TRBD1,-,TRBV10-3,TRBJ1-1,CAIRDRVGEAFF,TGTGCCATCAGAGACAGGGTTGGTGAAGCTTTCTTT
TRBD2,few,TRBV25-1,TRBJ2-2,CASSEYLGYSGRPGELFF,TGTGCCAGCAGTGAATATCTAGGTTACAGCGGGAGACCCGGGGAGCTGTTTTTT
-,-,TRBV2,TRBJ1-5,CASSAGRLDQPQHF,TGTGCCAGCAGTGCAGGCAGGTTAGATCAGCCCCAGCATTTT
-,-,TRBV7-9,TRBJ1-5,CASSDQGLGGNQPQHF,TGTGCCAGCAGCGACCAGGGTCTAGGTGGCAATCAGCCCCAGCATTTT
-,-,TRBV7-9,TRBJ1-1,CASSLEVNTEAFF,TGTGCCAGCAGCTTAGAAGTGAACACTGAAGCTTTCTTT
-,-,TRBV5-4,TRBJ1-2,CASSSRGNYGYTF,TGTGCCAGCAGTTCCCGGGGGAACTATGGCTACACCTTC
TRBD1,once,TRBV5-1,TRBJ1-1,CASSSLRGQGSTEAFF,TGCGCCAGCAGCTCCCTAAGGGGGCAGGGGAGCACTGAAGCTTTCTTT